The T cell receptor beta chain under discussion was sequenced for a study of T cells in Graves' hyperthyroidism and ophthalmopathy. Exclusion of patients followed from uncontrolled infection, other autoimmune disease, pregnancy or lactation. Orbital computed tomography and thyroid ultrasound, together with serum TRAb and thyroxine and clinical symptoms, were used for diagnoses. Study-wide points: The authors' 13 V-J model separated ophthalmopathy from stable hyperthyroidism.

Amplified TCR beta CDR3 regions derived from RNA transcripts. HTBI primers were the set used in a first-round RT-PCR of the TCR CDR3. TCRdb used MiXCR to reprocess the multiplex PCR reads, holding one entry per CDR3 protein. This sample carries about 600,000 distinct CDR3 sequences, roughly 15% of them seen once, and the ten largest clones take 3% to 4%. CDR1 is PRHDT and CDR2 is FYEKMQ in the germline V gene (reference sequence). The CDR3 is 15 residues long. V shed 5 bases, J shed 3 bases, and the junction held 6 bases outside the gene matches. In its sample, this clonotype was seen a few times. The antigen is not known.

This sequence originates from a middle-aged woman with Graves' ophthalmopathy. The chain joins TRBV13 to TRBJ2-3; 9 bases align to TRBD2. Material: blood. The CDR3 loop is CASSLMSGGTDTQYF. The CDR3 region has the DNA TGTGCCAGCAGCCTGATGAGCGGGGGGACAGATACGCAGTATTTT.